One sample yielded the 20 T cell receptor beta chains listed below, sequenced in a study of liver allograft versus peripheral blood T cells. Across the whole study: Repertoires of T cell receptors in transplanted livers were compared with recipients' peripheral blood repertoires.

TCRdb independently ran MiXCR on the reads; one entry per CDR3 protein. The table lists over 10,000 distinct CDR3 sequences, roughly 20% of them singletons. The receptors derive from a human patient who had a liver transplant. Among the T cells, some may be from the graft donor.

This clonotype is medium-sized in the sample. The chain links TRBV6-1 to TRBJ1-4, with TRBD1 as a possible D gene (5 bases). The V end was cut by 4 bases, the J end by 8 bases, with 11 bases between. CDR1 is MNHNS, CDR2 SASEGT, per germline. This CDR3 is built from 13 residues. The CDR3 sequence is CASSAENREKLFF. CDR3 DNA: TGTGCCAGCAGTGCGGAAAACAGGGAAAAACTGTTTTTT.

There are many counts of this clonotype. The chain couples TRBV7-2 to TRBJ1-5; a weak D match, TRBD1 (5 bases). Trimming left V 2 bases short and J 4 bases short, with 12 bases between. In germline, CDR1 is SGHTA, CDR2 FQGNSA. CDR3 length: 15 residues. For the CDR3, the DNA is TGTGCCAGCAGCTTAAAAGGGGTTGGGAATCAGCCCCAGCATTTT. The encoded protein is CASSLKGVGNQPQHF.

This clonotype was recorded at least ten times. The rearrangement joins TRBV28 to TRBJ2-3; D may correspond to TRBD1 or TRBD2 (5 bases each). The germline V and J ends were trimmed by 6 bases and 2 bases, with 12 bases remaining between them. CDR1 and CDR2 from the germline V gene are MDHEN and SYDVKM. CDR3 size: 14 residues. The CDR3 loop is CASRSGALTDTQYF. DNA for the CDR3: TGTGCCAGCAGGTCCGGGGCCCTCACAGATACGCAGTATTTT.

This clonotype has a handful of counts. The chain couples TRBV12-3 or TRBV12-4 to TRBJ1-3; perhaps TRBD1 as D (5 bases). V was pared by 10 bases and J by 1 base, with 8 bases between. This CDR3 has 12 amino acids. CDR3 protein: CATTGSGNTIYF. The CDR3, as DNA: TGTGCCACCACAGGTTCTGGAAACACCATATATTTT.

This clonotype is medium-sized in the sample. The chain uses TRBV7-2 and TRBJ1-5, with D maybe TRBD1 (6 bases). The CDR3 runs to 15 residues. V was cut by 5 bases and J by 1 base, with 12 bases left in between. CDR1 SGHTA and CDR2 FQGNSA come from the germline V gene. Here the CDR3 reads CASSPGGASNQPQHF. For the CDR3, the DNA is TGTGCCAGCAGCCCTGGGGGGGCGAGCAATCAGCCCCAGCATTTT.

This clonotype was observed at least ten times. This chain uses TRBV10-3 with TRBJ1-5, with 7 bases fitting TRBD1. The CDR3 has 19 residues. The ends lost 2 bases at V and 3 bases at J; junction bases unmatched: 16. From germline, CDR1 is ENHRY and CDR2 SYGVKD. CDR3 in DNA: TGTGCCATCAGTGAGCTGCCGGGGCAACAGGGGAAGGTCAATCAGCCCCAGCATTTT. Its translation: CAISELPGQQGKVNQPQHF.

The genes are TRBV13 and TRBJ1-5; D remains ambiguous. The CDR3 contains 12 residues. The V end lost 3 bases, the J end lost 6 bases, and 6 bases lay between the germline ends. Germline lookup yields CDR1 PRHDT and CDR2 FYEKMQ (reference sequence). For the CDR3, the DNA is TGTGCCAGCAGCTTTTGGGGTCAGCCCCAGCATTTT. It yields the protein CASSFWGQPQHF.

By share of the sample, this clonotype is medium-sized (0.01 to 0.1%). The chain has TRBV6-5 and TRBJ2-2; the D is unclear. Germline assignment: CDR1 MNHEY and CDR2 SVGAGI. The CDR3 is made up of 12 amino acids. The V end was cut by 6 bases, the J end by 1 base, with 3 bases between. The CDR3 loop is CASRGNTGELFF. As DNA, the CDR3 is TGTGCCAGCAGAGGGAACACCGGGGAGCTGTTTTTT.

This clonotype appeared many times. This chain links TRBV5-6 with TRBJ1-2; no clear D gene. Trimming stripped 0 bases from V and 13 bases from J, with 16 bases between. From germline, CDR1 is SGHDT and CDR2 YYEEEE. The CDR3 covers 13 residues. The CDR3 sequence: CASSLVRDPDCTF. The CDR3 coding sequence is TGTGCCAGCAGCTTGGTTCGAGACCCGGACTGCACCTTC.

Note on this clonotype: A much larger clone differs from this one at a single base, so this may be a read error. The chain carries TRBV6-1 and TRBJ1-5; D is undetermined. Germline V gene lookup returns CDR1 MNHNS and CDR2 SASEGT. The CDR3 consists of 14 residues. In DNA, the CDR3 is TGTGCCAGCAGTTCTACTACGCGAAATCTGCCCCAGCATTTT. Protein product: CASSSTTRNLPQHF.

This clonotype is medium-sized by share. This chain joins TRBV27 and TRBJ1-6; TRBD1 might be the D (6 bases). Between the trimmed V and J ends, which lost 6 bases and 10 bases, there was a span of 13 bases. The CDR3 has 13 amino acids. From germline, CDR1 is MNHEY and CDR2 SMNVEV (reference sequence). The CDR3 coding sequence is TGTGCCAGCAGCACAAACAGGGAATCACCCCTCCACTTT. Protein product: CASSTNRESPLHF.

This clonotype came up many times. The chain uses TRBV27 and TRBJ1-4; a weak D match, TRBD1 (6 bases). V dropped 6 bases and J dropped 5 bases, with 16 bases sitting between them. The length of the CDR3 is 15 residues. Per the germline V gene, CDR1 is MNHEY and CDR2 is SMNVEV (reference sequence). CDR3: CASRLGTTPNEKLFF. CDR3 DNA sequence: TGTGCCAGCAGACTTGGGACAACCCCCAATGAAAAACTGTTTTTT.

This rearrangement joins TRBV19 to TRBJ1-1, with D perhaps TRBD1 (6 bases). There are 14 residues in the CDR3. Trimming shortened V by 0 bases and J by 5 bases, and 10 bases separated the two germline ends. Germline values: CDR1 LNHDA, CDR2 SQIVND (reference sequence). The CDR3 sequence: CASSIEGTWTEAFF. CDR3 DNA: TGTGCCAGTAGTATAGAGGGGACATGGACTGAAGCTTTCTTT.

The chain uses TRBV27 and TRBJ1-2, with a weak D call TRBD1 (6 bases). The CDR3 loop spans 14 amino acids. The V and J ends lost 3 bases and 2 bases respectively, with 10 bases between them. Germline V CDR1 and CDR2: MNHEY, SMNVEV (reference sequence). The CDR3 nucleotides are TGTGCCAGCAGTTTGGGGACACCCAACTATGGCTACACCTTC. This gives the protein CASSLGTPNYGYTF.

By sample fraction, this clonotype is medium-sized. The chain joins TRBV24-1 to TRBJ2-1, with D possibly called TRBD1 or TRBD2 (5 bases each). Germline V lookup: CDR1 KGHDR, CDR2 SFDVKD. V lost 1 base and J 6 bases, leaving 15 bases between the germline ends. The CDR3 is made up of 16 amino acids. This chain's CDR3 is CATSDFRGGGSNEQFF. CDR3 in DNA: TGTGCCACCAGTGATTTTAGGGGCGGAGGAAGCAATGAGCAGTTCTTC.

This clonotype has ten or more counts. This chain links TRBV7-9 with TRBJ1-1; TRBD1 is a possible D gene (5 bases). V shed 0 bases and J shed 0 bases, with 8 bases lying between them. CDR1 is SEHNR and CDR2 is FQNEAQ in the germline V gene (reference sequence). CDR3 length equals 15 residues. This CDR3 reads CASSLARGLNTEAFF. In DNA, the CDR3 is TGTGCCAGCAGCTTAGCGCGGGGCCTGAACACTGAAGCTTTCTTT.

The V and J genes are TRBV29-1 and TRBJ1-2; 9 bases agree with TRBD1. The V gene end was trimmed by 6 bases and the J gene end by 3 bases; junction bases not matched to a gene: 11. Looked up from germline, CDR1 is SQVTM and CDR2 is ANQGSEA. The CDR3 consists of 15 residues. CDR3 sequence reads: CSVPTGQGQDYGYTF. The CDR3 region has the DNA TGCAGCGTGCCGACGGGACAGGGACAAGACTATGGCTACACCTTC.

By its share, this clonotype is medium-sized. The CDR3 DNA follows: TGTGCCATCATGGAACTAGCTTCCTACTCGACGCAGTATTTT. Its translation is CAIMELASYSTQYF. The J gene is TRBJ2-3, the V gene TRBV10-3; D may be TRBD2 (6 bases). V lost 7 bases to trimming and J lost 9 bases, with 20 bases between them. This CDR3 has 14 residues. Germline CDR1 is ENHRY and CDR2 is SYGVKD.

In this sample, this clonotype turned up a few times. The rearrangement joins TRBV20-1 to TRBJ2-7, with D perhaps assigned TRBD1 or TRBD2 (5 bases each). Between the trimmed V and J ends, which lost 4 bases and 2 bases, there was a span of 18 bases. The CDR3 spans 15 residues. Germline V gene lookup returns CDR1 DFQATT and CDR2 SNEGSKA (reference sequence). The CDR3 nucleotides are TGCAGTGCTAATACCCCCGGGACGGACACCTACGAGCAGTACTTC. Its protein is CSANTPGTDTYEQYF.

This clonotype was counted a few times. The chain combines TRBV6-1 with TRBJ2-5; no firm D call. The ends were cut back, 5 bases at V and 4 bases at J, with 11 bases in the middle. The CDR3 contains 13 residues. Germline assignment: CDR1 MNHNS and CDR2 SASEGT. CDR3 bases: TGTGCCAGCAGTTCCAGGAATCCAGAGACCCAGTACTTC. It codes for CASSSRNPETQYF.